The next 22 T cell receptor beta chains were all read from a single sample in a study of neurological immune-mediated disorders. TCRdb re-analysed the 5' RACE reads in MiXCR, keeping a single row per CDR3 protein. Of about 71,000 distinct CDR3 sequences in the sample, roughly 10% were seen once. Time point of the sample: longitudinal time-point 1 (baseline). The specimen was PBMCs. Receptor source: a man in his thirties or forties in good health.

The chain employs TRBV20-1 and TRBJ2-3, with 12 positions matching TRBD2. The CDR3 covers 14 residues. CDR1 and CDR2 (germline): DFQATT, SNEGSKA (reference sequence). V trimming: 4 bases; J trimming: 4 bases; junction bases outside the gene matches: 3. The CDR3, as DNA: TGCAGTGCTACTAGCGGGAGGGCCTCAGATACGCAGTATTTT. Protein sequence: CSATSGRASDTQYF.

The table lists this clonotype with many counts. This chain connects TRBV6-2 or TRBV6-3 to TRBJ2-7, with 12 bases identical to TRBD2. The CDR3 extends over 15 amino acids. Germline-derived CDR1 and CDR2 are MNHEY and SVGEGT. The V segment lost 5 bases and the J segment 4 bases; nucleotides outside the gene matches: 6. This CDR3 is CASSPLAGGLYEQYF. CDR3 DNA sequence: TGTGCCAGCAGTCCTCTAGCGGGAGGGTTGTACGAGCAGTACTTC.

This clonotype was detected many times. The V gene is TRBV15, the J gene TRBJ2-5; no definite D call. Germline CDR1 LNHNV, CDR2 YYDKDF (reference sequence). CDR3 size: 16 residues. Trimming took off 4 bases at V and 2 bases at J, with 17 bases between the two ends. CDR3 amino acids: CATSNGKTELQETQYF. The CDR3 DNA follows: TGTGCCACCAGCAACGGAAAGACGGAGCTTCAAGAGACCCAGTACTTC.

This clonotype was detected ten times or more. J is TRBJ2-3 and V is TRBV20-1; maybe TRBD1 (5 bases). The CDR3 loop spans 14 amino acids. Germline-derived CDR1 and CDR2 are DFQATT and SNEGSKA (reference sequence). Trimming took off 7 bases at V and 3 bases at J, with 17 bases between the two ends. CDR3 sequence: CSDLPGYRTDTQYF. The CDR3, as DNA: TGCAGTGATCTACCAGGGTATAGGACAGATACGCAGTATTTT.

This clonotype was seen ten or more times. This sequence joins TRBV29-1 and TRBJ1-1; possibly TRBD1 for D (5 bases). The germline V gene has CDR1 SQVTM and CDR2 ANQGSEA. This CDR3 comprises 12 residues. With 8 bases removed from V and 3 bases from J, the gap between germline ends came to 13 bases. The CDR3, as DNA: TGCAGCACCAGAGACAGAGACACTGAAGCTTTCTTT. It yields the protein CSTRDRDTEAFF. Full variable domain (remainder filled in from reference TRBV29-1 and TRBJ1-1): SAVISQKPSRDICQRGTSLTIQCQVDSQVTMMFWYRQQPGQSLTLIATANQGSEATYESGFVIDKFPISRPNLTFSTLTVSNMSPEDSSIYLCSTRDRDTEAFFGQGTRLTVV.

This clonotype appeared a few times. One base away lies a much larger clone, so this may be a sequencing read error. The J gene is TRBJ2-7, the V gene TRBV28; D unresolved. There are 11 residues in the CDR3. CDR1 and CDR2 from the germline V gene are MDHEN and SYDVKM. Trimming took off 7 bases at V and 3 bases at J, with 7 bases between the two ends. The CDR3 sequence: CASKTFYEQYF. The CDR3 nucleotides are TGTGCCAGCAAGACATTCTACGAGCAGTACTTC.

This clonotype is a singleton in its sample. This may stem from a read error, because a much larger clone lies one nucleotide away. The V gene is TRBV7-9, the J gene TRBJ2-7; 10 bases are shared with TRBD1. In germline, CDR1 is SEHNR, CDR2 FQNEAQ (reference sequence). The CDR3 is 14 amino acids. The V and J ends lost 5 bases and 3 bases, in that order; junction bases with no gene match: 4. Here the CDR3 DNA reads TGTGCCAGCAGCCAGACAGGGGGCTTCTACGAGCAGTACTTC. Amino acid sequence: CASSQTGGFYEQYF.

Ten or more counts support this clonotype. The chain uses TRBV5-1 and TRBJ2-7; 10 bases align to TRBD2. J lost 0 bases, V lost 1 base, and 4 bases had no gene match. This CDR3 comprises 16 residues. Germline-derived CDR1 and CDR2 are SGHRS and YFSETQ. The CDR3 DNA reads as TGCGCCAGCAGCTTGACGGCTAGCGGGAGCTCCTACGAGCAGTACTTC. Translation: CASSLTASGSSYEQYF.

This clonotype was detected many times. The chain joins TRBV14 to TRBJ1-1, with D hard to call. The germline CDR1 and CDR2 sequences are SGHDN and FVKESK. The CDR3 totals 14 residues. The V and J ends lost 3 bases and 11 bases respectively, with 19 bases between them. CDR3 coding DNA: TGTGCCAGCAGCCAGAACCCCTCCGGGGAAAGTGCTTTCTTT. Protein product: CASSQNPSGESAFF.

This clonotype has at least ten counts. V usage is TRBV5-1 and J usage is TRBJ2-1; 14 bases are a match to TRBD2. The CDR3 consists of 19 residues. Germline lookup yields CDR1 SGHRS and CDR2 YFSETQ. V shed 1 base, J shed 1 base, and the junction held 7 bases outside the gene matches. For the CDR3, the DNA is TGCGCCAGCAGCTTGACCGGGACTAGCGGGAGTAGGTCCTACAATGAGCAGTTCTTC. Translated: CASSLTGTSGSRSYNEQFF.

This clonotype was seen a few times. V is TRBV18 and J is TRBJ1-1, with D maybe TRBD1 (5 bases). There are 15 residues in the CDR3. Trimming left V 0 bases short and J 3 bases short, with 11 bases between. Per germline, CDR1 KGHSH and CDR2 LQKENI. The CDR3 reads CASSPPQGAHTEAFF. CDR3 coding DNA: TGTGCCAGCTCACCACCTCAGGGTGCGCACACTGAAGCTTTCTTT. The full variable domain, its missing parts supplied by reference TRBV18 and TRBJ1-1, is NAGVMQNPRHLVRRRGQEARLRCSPMKGHSHVYWYRQLPEEGLKFMVYLQKENIIDESGMPKERFSAEFPKEGPSILRIQQVVRGDSAAYFCASSPPQGAHTEAFFGQGTRLTVV.

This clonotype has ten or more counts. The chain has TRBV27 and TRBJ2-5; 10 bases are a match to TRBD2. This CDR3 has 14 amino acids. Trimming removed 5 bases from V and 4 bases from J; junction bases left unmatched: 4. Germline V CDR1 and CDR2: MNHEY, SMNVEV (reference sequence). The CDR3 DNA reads TGTGCCAGCAGTATAGCGGGAGGAGGAGAGACCCAGTACTTC. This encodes CASSIAGGGETQYF.

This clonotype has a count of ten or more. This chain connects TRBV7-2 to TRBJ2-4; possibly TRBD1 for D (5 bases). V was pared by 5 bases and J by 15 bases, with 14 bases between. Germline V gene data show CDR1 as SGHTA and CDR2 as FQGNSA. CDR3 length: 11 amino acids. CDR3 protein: CASSLDAGLYF. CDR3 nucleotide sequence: TGTGCCAGCAGCCTGGACGCAGGGTTGTACTTC.

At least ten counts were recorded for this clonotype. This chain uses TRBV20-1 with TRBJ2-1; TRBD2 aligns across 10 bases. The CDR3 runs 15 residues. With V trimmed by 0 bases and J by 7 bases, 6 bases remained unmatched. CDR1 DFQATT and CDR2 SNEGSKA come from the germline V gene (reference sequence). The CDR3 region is CSARDPAGGLNEQFF. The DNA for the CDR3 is TGCAGTGCTAGAGACCCAGCGGGAGGGCTGAATGAGCAGTTCTTC.

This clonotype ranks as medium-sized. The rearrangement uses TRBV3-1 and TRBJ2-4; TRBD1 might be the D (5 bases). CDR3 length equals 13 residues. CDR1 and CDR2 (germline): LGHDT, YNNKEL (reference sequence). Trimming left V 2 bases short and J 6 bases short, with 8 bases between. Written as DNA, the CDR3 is TGTGCCAGCAGCCAACCGGACACAAACATTCAGTACTTC. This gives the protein CASSQPDTNIQYF.

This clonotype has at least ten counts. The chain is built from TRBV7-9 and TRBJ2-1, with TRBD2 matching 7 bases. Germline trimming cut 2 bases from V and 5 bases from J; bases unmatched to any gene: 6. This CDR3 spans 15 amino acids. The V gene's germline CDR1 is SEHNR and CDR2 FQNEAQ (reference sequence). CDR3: CASSLPTGTNNEQFF. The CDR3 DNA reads TGTGCCAGCAGCTTACCAACCGGGACTAACAATGAGCAGTTCTTC. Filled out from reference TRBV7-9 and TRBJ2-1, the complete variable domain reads DTGVSQNPRHKITKRGQNVTFRCDPISEHNRLYWYRQTLGQGPEFLTYFQNEAQLEKSRLLSDRFSAERPKGSFSTLEIQRTEQGDSAMYLCASSLPTGTNNEQFFGPGTRLTVL.

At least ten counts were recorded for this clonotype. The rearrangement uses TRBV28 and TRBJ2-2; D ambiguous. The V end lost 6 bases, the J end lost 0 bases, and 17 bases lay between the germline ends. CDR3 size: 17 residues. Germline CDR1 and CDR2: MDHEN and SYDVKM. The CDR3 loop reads CASSPISSTSNTGELFF. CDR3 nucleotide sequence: TGTGCCAGCAGCCCCATTTCAAGCACATCGAACACCGGGGAGCTGTTTTTT.

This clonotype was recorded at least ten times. CDR3 sequence: CASSVTRVSGANVLTF. CDR3 nucleotide sequence: TGTGCCAGCAGTGTTACTAGGGTCTCTGGGGCCAACGTCCTGACTTTC. The chain combines TRBV6-5 with TRBJ2-6; D might be TRBD2 (5 bases). The CDR3 extends over 16 amino acids. V lost 5 bases and J lost 0, with 11 bases in between. Germline CDR1 MNHEY, CDR2 SVGAGI.

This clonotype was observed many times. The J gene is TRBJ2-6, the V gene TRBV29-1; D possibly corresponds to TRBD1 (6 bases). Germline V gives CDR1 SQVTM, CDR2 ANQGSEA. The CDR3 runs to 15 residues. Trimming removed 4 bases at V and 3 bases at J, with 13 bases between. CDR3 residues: CSVGGPGDGANVLTF. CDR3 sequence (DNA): TGCAGCGTTGGGGGGCCAGGTGATGGGGCCAACGTCCTGACTTTC.

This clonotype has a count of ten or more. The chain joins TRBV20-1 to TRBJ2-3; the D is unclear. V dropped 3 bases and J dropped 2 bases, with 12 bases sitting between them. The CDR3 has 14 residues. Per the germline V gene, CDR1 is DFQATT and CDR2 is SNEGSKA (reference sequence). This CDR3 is CSASKPALTDTQYF. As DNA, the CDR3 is TGCAGTGCTAGTAAGCCCGCCCTCACAGATACGCAGTATTTT.

Written as DNA, the CDR3 is TGCAGCGTGAAGGACCAGAGCTCTGGAAACACCATATATTTT. Amino acid sequence: CSVKDQSSGNTIYF. The chain couples TRBV29-1 to TRBJ1-3, with D unresolved. Trimming cost V 6 bases and J 0 bases, with 12 bases left between them. The CDR3 covers 14 residues. CDR1 is SQVTM, CDR2 ANQGSEA, per germline.

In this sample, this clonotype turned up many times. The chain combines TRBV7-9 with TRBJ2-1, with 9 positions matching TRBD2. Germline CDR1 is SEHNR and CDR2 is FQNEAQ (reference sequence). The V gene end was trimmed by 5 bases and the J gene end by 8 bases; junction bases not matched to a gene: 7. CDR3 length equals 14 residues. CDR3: CASSISGSADEQFF. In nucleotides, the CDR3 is TGTGCCAGCAGCATTAGCGGGAGCGCGGATGAGCAGTTCTTC.